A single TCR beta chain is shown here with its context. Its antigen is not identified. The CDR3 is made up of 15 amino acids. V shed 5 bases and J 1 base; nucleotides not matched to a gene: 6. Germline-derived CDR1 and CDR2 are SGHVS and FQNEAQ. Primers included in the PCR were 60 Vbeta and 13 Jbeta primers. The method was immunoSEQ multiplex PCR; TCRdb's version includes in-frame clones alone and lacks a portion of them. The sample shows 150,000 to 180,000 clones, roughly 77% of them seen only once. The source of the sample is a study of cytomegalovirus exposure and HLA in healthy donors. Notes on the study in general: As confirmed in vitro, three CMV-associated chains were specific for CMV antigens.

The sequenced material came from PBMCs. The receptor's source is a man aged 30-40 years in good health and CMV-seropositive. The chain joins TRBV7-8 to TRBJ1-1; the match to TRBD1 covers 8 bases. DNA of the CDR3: TGTGCCAGCAGCCGGATGGGGACAGGGAACACTGAAGCTTTCTTT. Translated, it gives CASSRMGTGNTEAFF.